These T cell receptor beta chains were read from a single sample in a study of cytomegalovirus exposure and HLA in healthy donors. TCRdb's copy holds only in-frame clones and misses some; the assay was immunoSEQ multiplex PCR. The sample consists of around 190,000 clones, roughly 80% of them appearing once. The material sequenced was PBMCs. The receptors were sampled from a woman in her 50s in good health and CMV-seronegative. Both conserved end residues are part of each CDR3. D genes are given only for firm matches. Clone size is not always given. Where it is, it says once, few, many or a class for expanded clones.

clone size	V gene	J gene	D gene	CDR3 protein	CDR3 DNA
.	TRBV27	TRBJ1-1	TRBD1	CASSPSQGGGTEAFF	TGTGCCAGCAGTCCCTCACAGGGGGGGGGCACTGAAGCTTTCTTT
.	TRBV4-2	TRBJ2-4	TRBD1	CASSQRDRGENIQYF	TGTGCCAGCAGCCAGAGAGACAGGGGAGAAAACATTCAGTACTTC
few	TRBV7-9	TRBJ1-1	.	CASSPATGNEAFF	TGTGCCAGCAGTCCAGCGACCGGGAATGAAGCTTTCTTT
.	TRBV7-2	TRBJ1-4	TRBD1	CASSKRTGLNEKLFF	TGTGCCAGCAGTAAACGGACAGGCCTTAATGAAAAACTGTTTTTT
.	TRBV7-8	TRBJ1-5	.	CASSFRGLVSSGQPQHF	TGTGCCAGCAGCTTCAGAGGGTTGGTATCTTCTGGTCAGCCCCAGCATTTT
.	TRBV6-5	TRBJ1-2	.	CASRPRALGGYTF	TGTGCCAGCAGACCCAGGGCCCTGGGTGGCTACACCTTC
.	TRBV27	TRBJ2-5	.	CASRFRQTPVEYF	TGTGCCAGCAGATTCCGACAAACCCCTGTGGAGTACTTC
.	TRBV6-1	TRBJ2-2	.	CASSEGILWVRVDTGELFF	TGTGCCAGCAGTGAAGGTATCCTCTGGGTTCGGGTGGACACCGGGGAGCTGTTTTTT
.	TRBV2	TRBJ1-5	TRBD1	CASSGDRGVGQPQHF	TGTGCCAGCAGTGGTGACAGGGGGGTTGGTCAGCCCCAGCATTTT
once	TRBV10-2	TRBJ2-3	.	CASSEVGTGTDTQYF	TGCGCCAGCAGTGAAGTGGGGACTGGCACAGATACGCAGTATTTT
.	TRBV5-6	TRBJ1-5	TRBD1	CASSLADREFQPQHF	TGTGCCAGCAGCTTGGCGGACAGGGAATTTCAGCCCCAGCATTTT
.	TRBV5-6	TRBJ2-2	.	CASSFGRRNTGELFF	TGTGCCAGCAGCTTTGGAAGGAGGAACACCGGGGAGCTGTTTTTT
.	TRBV5-1	TRBJ2-1	TRBD1	CASSLETGGRYEQFF	TGCGCCAGCAGCTTGGAGACAGGGGGCAGGTATGAGCAGTTCTTC
.	TRBV4-3	TRBJ1-4	TRBD1	CASSPKTGTGFNEKLFF	TGCGCCAGCAGCCCCAAAACCGGGACAGGGTTTAACGAAAAACTGTTTTTT
.	TRBV7-2	TRBJ2-7	TRBD2	CASSFDGTSGGYEQYF	TGTGCCAGCAGCTTTGACGGGACTAGCGGGGGCTACGAGCAGTACTTC
.	TRBV29-1	TRBJ2-7	.	CSVLGGSGEQYF	TGCAGCGTTTTGGGGGGATCGGGCGAGCAGTACTTC
.	TRBV7-2	TRBJ1-5	.	CASSSNFGPYGNQPQHF	TGTGCCAGCAGCTCCAACTTTGGGCCTTACGGCAATCAGCCCCAGCATTTT
few	TRBV28	TRBJ1-3	TRBD1	CASSADRGRDGNTIYF	TGTGCCAGCAGCGCGGACAGGGGGCGAGATGGAAACACCATATATTTT
.	TRBV7-3	TRBJ2-2	.	CASSTRSGNTGELFF	TGTGCCAGCAGCACCAGGTCCGGTAACACCGGGGAGCTGTTTTTT
once	TRBV28	TRBJ1-1	TRBD1	CASSQPQGAATEAFF	TGTGCCAGCAGCCAACCACAGGGGGCGGCCACTGAAGCTTTCTTT
.	TRBV9	TRBJ2-7	.	CASSVDLSSYEQYF	TGTGCCAGCAGCGTAGACTTAAGCTCCTACGAGCAGTACTTC
.	TRBV5-1	TRBJ1-1	TRBD1	CASSPTGDTEAFF	TGCGCCAGCAGCCCGACAGGGGACACTGAAGCTTTCTTT
.	TRBV7-8	TRBJ2-7	TRBD2	CASRKREGWGEQYF	TGTGCCAGCAGAAAGCGGGAGGGATGGGGCGAGCAGTACTTC
.	TRBV5-4	TRBJ2-1	.	CASSPTKGTYNEQFF	TGTGCCAGCAGCCCTACCAAGGGGACTTACAATGAGCAGTTCTTC
once	TRBV10-2	TRBJ2-5	.	CASRAGGVLETQYF	TGCGCCAGCAGAGCCGGGGGTGTCCTAGAGACCCAGTACTTC
few	TRBV6-5	TRBJ1-4	TRBD1	CASSPTGMGEKLFF	TGTGCCAGCAGTCCGACAGGGATGGGTGAAAAACTGTTTTTT
.	TRBV19	TRBJ2-7	TRBD2	CASSRTSGSYEQYF	TGTGCCAGTAGTAGGACTAGCGGCTCCTACGAGCAGTACTTC
.	TRBV6-1	TRBJ2-7	TRBD1	CASRTGATYEQYF	TGTGCCAGCAGGACAGGGGCTACCTACGAGCAGTACTTC
.	TRBV5-8	TRBJ2-3	TRBD1	CASSLPKTGQADTQYF	TGTGCCAGCAGCTTACCTAAGACAGGGCAAGCAGATACGCAGTATTTT
.	TRBV2	TRBJ2-5	.	CASRDQGETQYF	TGTGCCAGCAGGGACCAGGGGGAGACCCAGTACTTC
.	TRBV27	TRBJ2-7	.	CASSFLWHSSYEQYF	TGTGCCAGCAGTTTTCTCTGGCACAGCTCCTACGAGCAGTACTTC
few	TRBV4-1	TRBJ2-7	TRBD1	CASSQTGVGDEQYF	TGCGCCAGCAGCCAGACAGGGGTTGGCGACGAGCAGTACTTC
.	TRBV28	TRBJ1-5	.	CASRQAQGQPQHF	TGTGCCAGCAGACAGGCCCAAGGGCAGCCCCAGCATTTT
.	TRBV15	TRBJ2-3	.	CATSRGHPTQYF	TGTGCCACCAGCAGAGGACACCCCACGCAGTATTTT
.	TRBV28	TRBJ1-3	.	CASSSTYLSGNTIYF	TGTGCCAGCAGCTCTACCTACCTCTCTGGAAACACCATATATTTT
.	TRBV28	TRBJ1-2	.	CASSPGTHYGYTF	TGTGCCAGCAGTCCCGGGACACACTATGGCTACACCTTC
once	TRBV18	TRBJ2-7	TRBD1	CASSPADRRYEQYF	TGTGCCAGCTCACCAGCGGACAGGCGTTACGAGCAGTACTTC
.	TRBV2	TRBJ2-1	TRBD2	CASTGTSGSYEQFF	TGTGCCAGCACCGGGACTAGCGGGAGTTATGAGCAGTTCTTC
.	TRBV28	TRBJ1-1	.	CASSPRTALKNTEAFF	TGTGCCAGCAGTCCCCGGACAGCTCTAAAGAACACTGAAGCTTTCTTT
.	TRBV7-2	TRBJ2-7	TRBD2	CASSRPGTSGYEQYF	TGTGCCAGCAGCCGCCCAGGGACTAGCGGGTACGAGCAGTACTTC
.	TRBV2	TRBJ1-2	TRBD1	CASVEQGYDGYTF	TGTGCCAGCGTCGAACAGGGGTACGATGGCTACACCTTC
.	TRBV18	TRBJ2-7	.	CASSPTTFSYEQYF	TGTGCCAGCTCCCCGACTACTTTTTCCTACGAGCAGTACTTC
.	TRBV6-5	TRBJ1-2	.	CASSPRGGNYGYTF	TGTGCCAGCAGCCCCAGGGGTGGTAACTATGGCTACACCTTC
.	TRBV7-9	TRBJ2-1	TRBD2	CASGTSGYNEQFF	TGTGCCAGCGGGACTAGCGGCTACAATGAGCAGTTCTTC
.	TRBV6-6	TRBJ1-1	.	CASSYDSFTEAFF	TGTGCCAGCAGTTATGACAGCTTCACTGAAGCTTTCTTT
.	TRBV2	TRBJ2-3	.	CASRYFGADTQYF	TGTGCCAGCCGCTACTTCGGTGCAGATACGCAGTATTTT
.	TRBV27	TRBJ2-3	TRBD2	CASSFASGGSEYF	TGTGCCAGCAGTTTTGCTAGCGGGGGGTCGGAGTATTTT
.	TRBV18	TRBJ2-2	TRBD1	CASSNRQGAGTGELFF	TGTGCCAGCTCAAATCGACAGGGGGCTGGAACCGGGGAGCTGTTTTTT
once	TRBV7-9	TRBJ1-2	.	CASSWSGVRDGYTF	TGTGCCAGCAGCTGGTCAGGGGTTCGCGATGGCTACACCTTC
.	TRBV7-8	TRBJ1-1	.	CASSVDRNTEAFF	TGTGCCAGCAGCGTAGACAGGAACACTGAAGCTTTCTTT
.	TRBV5-1	TRBJ1-1	TRBD1	CASSFGQGVGNTEAFF	TGCGCCAGCAGCTTCGGACAGGGCGTAGGGAACACTGAAGCTTTCTTT
.	TRBV4-1	TRBJ2-3	TRBD2	CASSPHPSGGAWDTQYF	TGCGCCAGCAGCCCACATCCTAGCGGGGGGGCCTGGGATACGCAGTATTTT
.	TRBV27	TRBJ2-3	.	CASSLARYTDTQYF	TGTGCCAGCAGTTTGGCCCGTTACACAGATACGCAGTATTTT
.	TRBV5-4	TRBJ2-3	.	CASMKGGITDTQYF	TGTGCCAGCATGAAGGGCGGGATAACAGATACGCAGTATTTT
.	TRBV9	TRBJ2-1	TRBD2	CASSPPSGLAGVNEQFF	TGTGCCAGCAGCCCCCCGTCTGGCCTAGCGGGGGTCAATGAGCAGTTCTTC